This TCR beta chain was profiled in a study of CD8 T cells in ankylosing spondylitis. Study-wide results and limits: As for the disease-linked clones, they showed a CD8+ phenotype and occurred at relatively low frequencies in peripheral blood.

This clonotype was recorded many times. Antigen specificity is unknown. Quantitative molecular-barcoded 5'-RACE generated the TCR beta libraries. TCRdb itself ran the 5' RACE reads through MiXCR, one entry per CDR3 protein. The sample consists of approximately 240,000 distinct CDR3 sequences, about 24% of them appearing once. Specimen: blood, either unsorted or a sorted T cell fraction (not recorded which). The clonotype originates from a male donor with ankylosing spondylitis or in good health (not recorded which).

CDR3 nucleotides: TGCAGTGCTGAGGGACAGGGAGGGCACACTGAAGCTTTCTTT. The encoded protein is CSAEGQGGHTEAFF. The chain couples TRBV20-1 to TRBJ1-1, with 9 bases lining up with TRBD1. The CDR3 runs 14 residues. Germline V gene sequence: CDR1 DFQATT, CDR2 SNEGSKA (reference sequence). With 5 bases clipped from V and 3 bases from J, the junction kept 7 bases outside the gene matches.